This T cell receptor (beta chain) was sequenced for a study of T cell repertoires in cytomegalovirus infection. Study context: It can be stated that public TCR beta signatures indicated CMV infection as well as a matching HLA type.

V lost 3 bases and J 3 bases, leaving 17 bases between the germline ends. The CDR3 loop spans 15 amino acids. In germline, CDR1 is SQVTM, CDR2 ANQGSEA. General observations from the study: HLA-C-restricted CMV clonotypes gave the most frequent clonotype in two of eight donors. Totalled public TCR beta family frequency picked out people who carried CMV plus the relevant HLA.

This clonotype occurred a few times. Its cognate antigen is unknown. TCRdb redid the calling of the reads with MiXCR, one entry per CDR3 protein. The table has some 600,000 distinct CDR3 sequences, roughly 26% seen once. The chain uses TRBV29-1 and TRBJ1-1; perhaps TRBD1 as D (6 bases). The specimen sequenced was CD8+ T cells from PBMCs. This receptor was obtained from a human donor in good health (CMV status not recorded). Some clones in this sample may be carry-over from other donors' samples. The CDR3 coding sequence is TGCAGCGTTGACGACCCGACAGGACCCTACACTGAAGCTTTCTTT. It codes for CSVDDPTGPYTEAFF.